The rows below give T cell receptor beta chains drawn from one sample of a study of OX40 agonist ivuxolimab in advanced cancers. The assay was immunoSEQ multiplex PCR, and TCRdb's table has in-frame clones only and misses some. Of 55,000 to 80,000 clones in the sample, roughly 89% were seen once. Sequenced here: CD4+ or CD8+ T cells sorted from blood, sampled in a trial of the OX40 agonist ivuxolimab. These receptors all come from an adult with an advanced solid tumor such as melanoma, head and neck, liver or kidney cancer. Each CDR3 is given with its conserved first and last residue. D genes are given only for firm matches. Some rows have no size entry. The others give once, few or many, or a class for an expanded clone.

TGCGCCAGCAGCCAAGGGGGAAGGGTACGGGACCTAGCCAAAAACATTCAGTACTTC	CASSQGGRVRDLAKNIQYF	TRBV4-1	TRBJ2-4	.	.
TGTGCCAGCAGTTTTTACAATGAGCAGTTCTTC	CASSFYNEQFF	TRBV27	TRBJ2-1	.	.
TGTGCCAGCGGTGAGGGGGGGAGAGTGGGTGAGCAGTTCTTC	CASGEGGRVGEQFF	TRBV19	TRBJ2-1	.	.
TGTGCCAGCTCACCACCCGGGACGGTTAACTATGGCTACACCTTC	CASSPPGTVNYGYTF	TRBV18	TRBJ1-2	.	.
TGTGCCAGCAGTGAAGTGGAGCTCTACGAGCAGTACTTC	CASSEVELYEQYF	TRBV6-1	TRBJ2-7	.	.
TGTGCCAGCAGCCCAATCGGGAGGGTAGCGGGAGTCCGGACCGGGGAGCTGTTTTTT	CASSPIGRVAGVRTGELFF	TRBV7-3	TRBJ2-2	TRBD2	once
TGTGCCACCAGCAGAGAGTGGGACAGGGCCAGGGACTACAATGAGCAGTTCTTC	CATSREWDRARDYNEQFF	TRBV15	TRBJ2-1	TRBD1	.
TGTGCCTGGAGTGTAGGGTTTGGGACAGGGGGCTCTGGTGAGCAGTTCTTC	CAWSVGFGTGGSGEQFF	TRBV30	TRBJ2-1	TRBD1	.
TGTGCCAGCAGCCAAGGTCCTAGCGGGAGATACTCCTACGAGCAGTACTTC	CASSQGPSGRYSYEQYF	TRBV4-2	TRBJ2-7	TRBD2	.
TGTGCCAGTAGTCCGGGAACCTACGAGCAGTACTTC	CASSPGTYEQYF	TRBV19	TRBJ2-7	.	.
TGTGCCAGCAGCTGGGGACGTGTCGGGGGGACCCAGTACTTC	CASSWGRVGGTQYF	TRBV5-4	TRBJ2-5	.	.
TGTGCCAGCAGCCAAGGATCTGCGGGAGTCCCCTACGAGCAGTACTTC	CASSQGSAGVPYEQYF	TRBV14	TRBJ2-7	TRBD2	.
TGTGCCAGCAGCTTAGGAGCGGGGAACACCGGGGAGCTGTTTTTT	CASSLGAGNTGELFF	TRBV7-6	TRBJ2-2	.	.
TGTGCCAGTAGCGACCGTGGGAAGGGCTCCTACGAGCAGTACTTC	CASSDRGKGSYEQYF	TRBV19	TRBJ2-7	.	.
TGTGCCACCAGCAGGGGACAGGGGGCCTTGAACAATGAGCAGTTCTTC	CATSRGQGALNNEQFF	TRBV15	TRBJ2-1	TRBD1	.
TGTGCCAGCAGTTTCCATCGGGCCGACTCTGGGGCCAACGTCCTGACTTTC	CASSFHRADSGANVLTF	TRBV28	TRBJ2-6	.	.
TGTGCCAGCTCGCAGTCTCTTGAAAAACTGTTTTTT	CASSQSLEKLFF	TRBV2	TRBJ1-4	.	once
TGTGCCAGCAGTTATAATGAAAAACTGTTTTTT	CASSYNEKLFF	TRBV28	TRBJ1-4	.	.
TGTGCCAGCAGCACCCGTATGTGGGACGACTATGGCTACACCTTC	CASSTRMWDDYGYTF	TRBV9	TRBJ1-2	.	.
TGTGCCAGCAGTGCCGGGACAGGGGGAGAGACCCAGTACTTC	CASSAGTGGETQYF	TRBV9	TRBJ2-5	TRBD1	.
TGTGCCAGCAGCTTAGACCTAGCGGGAAATCCCCCCTACGAGCAGTACTTC	CASSLDLAGNPPYEQYF	TRBV11-2	TRBJ2-7	TRBD2	.
TGTGCCATCAGCAGGGGGACTAGCGGGACTGCCTACGAGCAGTACTTC	CAISRGTSGTAYEQYF	TRBV10-3	TRBJ2-7	TRBD2	.
TGTGCCAGCTACAGGGCCTACAATGAGCAGTTCTTC	CASYRAYNEQFF	TRBV28	TRBJ2-1	.	.
TGTGCCTGGGCCGGACAGAGCAATCAGCCCCAGCATTTT	CAWAGQSNQPQHF	TRBV30	TRBJ1-5	.	.
TGTGCCAGCAGCTTAGCCAGGGACCTAGCCAAAAACATTCAGTACTTC	CASSLARDLAKNIQYF	TRBV7-9	TRBJ2-4	.	.
TGTGCCAGCAGCCCGGGGCCCGCTAACTATGGCTACACCTTC	CASSPGPANYGYTF	TRBV11-2	TRBJ1-2	.	.
TGCAGCGGCTGGCCGGGCGGGCAGGGAGCTTTCTTT	CSGWPGGQGAFF	TRBV29-1	TRBJ1-1	.	.
TGTGCCAGCAGTGGATCCACCGGCAATCAGCCCCAGCATTTT	CASSGSTGNQPQHF	TRBV6-5	TRBJ1-5	.	.
TGTGCCAGCAGGGAAGCGGGAGTGGCGGGCGATGAGCAGTTCTTC	CASREAGVAGDEQFF	TRBV27	TRBJ2-1	TRBD2	.
TGCGCCAGCAGCCAAGATCGGGCAGGGGGTAATTCACCCCTCCACTTT	CASSQDRAGGNSPLHF	TRBV4-1	TRBJ1-6	TRBD1	.
TGTGCCAGCAGCCCCGGGGGAGGAGAGACCCAGTACTTC	CASSPGGGETQYF	TRBV7-2	TRBJ2-5	.	once
TGTGCCAGCAGCAAGCAGGGGAGTAGAACAGATACGCAGTATTTT	CASSKQGSRTDTQYF	TRBV21-1	TRBJ2-3	.	.
TGTGCCACTTGTGAGGGCCCTTCCTACAATGAGCAGTTCTTC	CATCEGPSYNEQFF	TRBV19	TRBJ2-1	.	.
TGTGCCATCAGTGGGGGGCCAGCGGCCCAAGAGACCCAGTACTTC	CAISGGPAAQETQYF	TRBV10-3	TRBJ2-5	.	.
TGTGCCAGCAGTTACTCAGACACCGGCTATGGCTACACCTTC	CASSYSDTGYGYTF	TRBV6-5	TRBJ1-2	.	.
TGTGCCAGCATCAACCAGCGCGGAACTTACAATGAGCAGTTCTTC	CASINQRGTYNEQFF	TRBV11-3	TRBJ2-1	.	once
TGCGCCAGCAGCTTGGAGGGGGCCCCGGGGAGGGGTGAAGCTTTCTTT	CASSLEGAPGRGEAFF	TRBV5-1	TRBJ1-1	TRBD1	.
TGTGCCAGCTCGTTAGACAGGGGGCCGCGTGGCTACACCTTC	CASSLDRGPRGYTF	TRBV18	TRBJ1-2	TRBD1	few
TGCGCCAGCAGCTTGGTAGCGGGAGGAAGTTCGAATGAGCAGTTCTTC	CASSLVAGGSSNEQFF	TRBV5-1	TRBJ2-1	TRBD2	.
TGTGCCAGCAGCAGACTAGCGGCCGTTGATGCCTCCTACGAGCAGTACTTC	CASSRLAAVDASYEQYF	TRBV27	TRBJ2-7	TRBD2	.
TGTGCCAGCAGTGAAGCTAGCGGGACTAGCACAGATACGCAGTATTTT	CASSEASGTSTDTQYF	TRBV6-4	TRBJ2-3	TRBD2	.
TGTGCCAGTAGTATTATAGAGACACCCCCCCAGCATTTT	CASSIIETPPQHF	TRBV19	TRBJ1-5	.	.
TGCGCCAGCAGCTTGGCCGGCGGGAGGGCCTCCGATACGCAGTATTTT	CASSLAGGRASDTQYF	TRBV5-1	TRBJ2-3	TRBD2	.
TGTGCCAGCAGCGTAGGGACAGAACCCTACGAGCAGTACTTC	CASSVGTEPYEQYF	TRBV9	TRBJ2-7	.	.
TGTGCCAGCAGTTACGGACTAGCGGGACCTACAGATACGCAGTATTTT	CASSYGLAGPTDTQYF	TRBV5-6	TRBJ2-3	TRBD2	few
TGTGCCAGCAGTGAAGCGTGGCTCTCCCCCGGAAACACCATATATTTT	CASSEAWLSPGNTIYF	TRBV6-1	TRBJ1-3	.	.
TGCGCCAGCAGACAAGAAGGAACAGATACGCAGTATTTT	CASRQEGTDTQYF	TRBV4-1	TRBJ2-3	.	.
TGTGCCAGCAGTTCCTCCAGACTAGCGGGAATCTACAATGAGCAGTTCTTC	CASSSSRLAGIYNEQFF	TRBV27	TRBJ2-1	TRBD2	.
TGCGCCAGCGTAGCTAGCGGATACAATGAGCAGTTCTTC	CASVASGYNEQFF	TRBV5-1	TRBJ2-1	TRBD2	.